The clone carrying this TCR beta chain was found many times. The antigen is unknown. Breast cancer patients provided tissue from their axillary draining lymph nodes. MiXCR was run by TCRdb on the multiplex PCR reads, yielding one entry per CDR3 protein. The data show about 120,000 distinct CDR3 sequences, 15% to 20% seen once. The germline V gene has CDR1 DFQATT and CDR2 SNEGSKA (reference sequence). The CDR3 length is 14 residues. Trimming cost V 2 bases and J 6 bases; bases outside gene matches: 9. This record comes from a study of breast tumors, draining lymph nodes, adjacent tissues. Regarding the study as a whole: That most tumor T cells come from lymph nodes remained unproven. Tumor repertoires ranked between lymph nodes and nontumor tissue in diversity, with V and J gene preferences.

Sequencing input: axillary lymph node tissue. This chain links TRBV20-1 with TRBJ2-7, with 8 bases fitting TRBD1. The origin of this receptor is a female donor with breast cancer. Some clones in this sample may be carry-over from other donors' samples. The CDR3 DNA reads as TGCAGTGCTAGAAAAGACAGGGGTTCGAGCGAGCAGTACTTC. It encodes CSARKDRGSSEQYF.